Each of the 23 T cell receptor beta chains below was sequenced from the same sample in a study of glioma-infiltrating T cells. Amplification of TCR alpha and beta CDR3 regions from RNA used iRepertoire nested multiplex PCR. TCRdb ran MiXCR on the multiplex PCR reads and lists one entry per CDR3 protein. The table records 90,000 to 100,000 distinct CDR3 sequences, roughly 40% of them present only once. Sequencing was done on a sample of glioma tissue, nonneoplastic brain tissue, or PBMCs (not recorded which). These receptors originate from a human donor with low-grade glioma or glioblastoma, undergoing nonglioma brain surgery, or in good health (not recorded which).

This clonotype has only a few counts. This chain joins TRBV29-1 and TRBJ2-7, with 7 positions matching TRBD2. Germline-derived CDR1 and CDR2 are SQVTM and ANQGSEA. This CDR3 contains 13 residues. J was trimmed by 7 bases and V by 4 bases; bases with no gene match: 10. DNA of the CDR3: TGCAGCGTTGTCGATTCCAGGGAGGGAGAGCAGTACTTC. It encodes CSVVDSREGEQYF.

This clonotype was seen repeatedly, ten times or more. The chain links TRBV28 to TRBJ2-7; 8 positions agree with TRBD1. The CDR3 spans 16 residues. Per germline, CDR1 MDHEN and CDR2 SYDVKM. Trimming removed 2 bases from V and 3 bases from J; junction bases left unmatched: 9. CDR3 bases: TGTGCCAGCAGTTTAGTCGGACAGGGTAGAGGCTACGAGCAGTACTTC. It codes for CASSLVGQGRGYEQYF.

With regard to this clonotype: A clone one base away is much larger, so this may be a read error. This chain links TRBV7-7 with TRBJ2-5, with D tentatively TRBD2 (6 bases). V lost 5 bases and J lost 5, with 24 bases in between. In germline, CDR1 is SSHAT, CDR2 FNYEAQ (reference sequence). The CDR3 covers 17 residues. CDR3 bases: TGTGCCAGCAGCCTGCGAGGAGGGCTAGGACGCGATGAGACCCAGTACTTC. Its translation is CASSLRGGLGRDETQYF.

The chain couples TRBV15 to TRBJ2-5; D is perhaps TRBD1 or TRBD2 (5 bases each). Looked up from germline, CDR1 is LNHNV and CDR2 is YYDKDF (reference sequence). This CDR3 contains 14 residues. V was shortened by 1 base and J by 1 base, with 7 bases between the two germline ends. The CDR3 protein is CATSRAGRQETQYF. CDR3 DNA: TGTGCCACCAGCAGAGCGGGGCGCCAAGAGACCCAGTACTTC.

Worth noting for this clonotype: Being one base from a much bigger clone, this may be a read error. V usage is TRBV14 and J usage is TRBJ2-2; D unresolved. Trimming left V 0 bases short and J 2 bases short, with 13 bases between. Germline V lookup: CDR1 SGHDN, CDR2 FVKESK. The CDR3 totals 17 residues. CDR3 region: CASSQENFMVNTGELFF. The CDR3 DNA sequence: TGTGCCAGCAGCCAAGAAAACTTTATGGTAAACACCGGGGAGCTGTTTTTT. Full variable domain (outside the CDR3, taken from reference TRBV14 and TRBJ2-2): EAGVTQFPSHSVIEKGQTVTLRCDPISGHDNLYWYRRVMGKEIKFLLHFVKESKQDESGMPNNRFLAERTGGTYSTLKVQPAELEDSGVYFCASSQENFMVNTGELFFGEGSRLTVL.

This clonotype has a count of ten or more. The chain joins TRBV20-1 to TRBJ2-5, with 11 bases matching TRBD2. The CDR3 length is 14 residues. V dropped 6 bases and J dropped 1; count of bases not matched to a gene: 4. Germline-derived CDR1 and CDR2 are DFQATT and SNEGSKA (reference sequence). The CDR3, as DNA: TGCAGTGCAAGACTAGCGGGAACCCAAGAGACCCAGTACTTC. This sequence encodes CSARLAGTQETQYF.

A note on this clonotype: This may be a read error, as it is one base from a much larger clone. This chain connects TRBV9 to TRBJ2-1; D gene uncertain. CDR3 length equals 11 residues. CDR1 is SGDLS and CDR2 is YYNGEE in the germline V gene. V was shortened by 7 bases and J by 8 bases, with 10 bases between the two germline ends. For the CDR3, the DNA is TGTGCCAGCGAGGTTTGGGATGAGCAGTTCTTC. This codes for CASEVWDEQFF.

The V call is TRBV7-9, the J call TRBJ2-5; D gene unclear. Looked up from germline, CDR1 is SEHNR and CDR2 is FQNEAQ (reference sequence). The CDR3 runs 11 residues. Between the trimmed V and J ends, which lost 10 bases and 4 bases, there was a span of 10 bases. CDR3 amino acids: CAIASSETQYF. Written as DNA, the CDR3 is TGTGCCATCGCATCTTCAGAGACCCAGTACTTC.

This clonotype was seen repeatedly, ten times or more. This chain uses TRBV6-1 with TRBJ1-5, with a possible D match to TRBD1 (5 bases). Germline CDR1 is MNHNS and CDR2 is SASEGT. Between the trimmed V and J ends, which lost 5 bases and 6 bases, there was a span of 11 bases. The CDR3 has 13 residues. CDR3 bases: TGTGCCAGCAGTCCAACTGGGGGTCAGCCCCAGCATTTT. Encoded protein: CASSPTGGQPQHF.

Ten or more counts support this clonotype. The chain couples TRBV12-5 to TRBJ1-2, with D unclear. This CDR3 contains 12 residues. CDR1 and CDR2 from the germline V gene are LGHNT and FRNRAP. Deletions cut 4 bases from V and 7 bases from J, with 10 bases between. Here the CDR3 reads CASGSGVSGYTF. DNA for the CDR3: TGTGCTAGTGGTTCGGGAGTATCTGGCTACACCTTC.

This clonotype was counted many times. The CDR3 is CASSSESMNTEAFF. The CDR3 nucleotides read TGTGCCAGCAGTTCGGAGTCGATGAACACTGAAGCTTTCTTT. The rearrangement links TRBV28 to TRBJ1-1; D gene unclear. Per the germline V gene, CDR1 is MDHEN and CDR2 is SYDVKM. Trimming removed 4 bases at V and 0 bases at J, with 9 bases between. CDR3 size: 14 residues.

The chain has TRBV19 and TRBJ2-1, with a weak D call TRBD1 (5 bases). Per germline, CDR1 LNHDA and CDR2 SQIVND (reference sequence). This CDR3 is built from 15 residues. V shed 1 base and J shed 13 bases, with 20 bases lying between them. The CDR3 loop is CASSIATLRRGDQFF. CDR3 nucleotide sequence: TGTGCCAGTAGTATAGCCACCTTAAGAAGGGGTGATCAGTTCTTC. The full variable domain, completed using reference TRBV19 and TRBJ2-1, is DGGITQSPKYLFRKEGQNVTLSCEQNLNHDAMYWYRQDPGQGLRLIYYSQIVNDFQKGDIAEGYSVSREKKESFPLTVTSAQKNPTAFYLCASSIATLRRGDQFFGPGTRLTVL.

At least ten counts were recorded for this clonotype. The chain carries TRBV29-1 and TRBJ1-5, with TRBD1 as a possible D gene (5 bases). The CDR3 loop spans 13 amino acids. Germline CDR1 reads SQVTM; CDR2 reads ANQGSEA. V shed 6 bases and J shed 1 base, with 10 bases lying between them. DNA for the CDR3: TGCAGCGTCCAGGGAGAGAGCAATCAGCCCCAGCATTTT. It yields the protein CSVQGESNQPQHF. Filled out from reference TRBV29-1 and TRBJ1-5, the complete variable domain reads SAVISQKPSRDICQRGTSLTIQCQVDSQVTMMFWYRQQPGQSLTLIATANQGSEATYESGFVIDKFPISRPNLTFSTLTVSNMSPEDSSIYLCSVQGESNQPQHFGDGTRLSIL.

There are many counts of this clonotype. The chain combines TRBV2 with TRBJ2-7, with 10 bases that match TRBD2. The CDR3 contains 12 residues. The ends lost 6 bases at V and 12 bases at J; junction bases unmatched: 8. Germline-derived CDR1 and CDR2 are SNHLY and FYNNEI. CDR3 nucleotide sequence: TGTGCCAGCAGCCTAACTAGCGGGGTGCGGTACTTC. Encoded protein: CASSLTSGVRYF.

The chain recombines TRBV5-4 with TRBJ2-2; D remains unclear. The germline gives CDR1 SGHNT, CDR2 YYREEE (reference sequence). CDR3 size: 13 residues. Trimming took 3 bases from V and 5 from J, leaving 8 bases between them. CDR3 protein: CASSYSQTGELFF. DNA of the CDR3: TGTGCCAGCAGCTATTCACAGACCGGGGAGCTGTTTTTT.

This clonotype was seen at least ten times. This rearrangement joins TRBV4-1 to TRBJ1-3; no definite D call. From germline, CDR1 is MGHRA and CDR2 YSYEKL. This CDR3 comprises 18 residues. The germline V and J ends were trimmed by 3 bases and 0 bases, with 18 bases remaining between them. CDR3 DNA sequence: TGCGCCAGCAGCCAGCTTGACCTGGGGTTTAGCTCTGGAAACACCATATATTTT. Its protein product is CASSQLDLGFSSGNTIYF.

This clonotype was seen at least ten times. The V call is TRBV7-2, the J call TRBJ2-1; the match to TRBD2 covers 8 bases. Germline values: CDR1 SGHTA, CDR2 FQGNSA. This CDR3 spans 14 amino acids. V shed 6 bases, J shed 6 bases, and the junction held 7 bases outside the gene matches. The CDR3 region is CASSNDGRANEQFF. The CDR3 DNA follows: TGTGCCAGCAGTAATGACGGGAGGGCCAATGAGCAGTTCTTC.

This clonotype was recorded a few times. A much larger clone differs from this one at a single base, so this may be a read error. J is TRBJ1-2 and V is TRBV25-1; TRBD1 might be the D (6 bases). CDR3 length: 12 amino acids. V lost 2 bases to trimming and J lost 7 bases, with 8 bases between them. CDR1 and CDR2 (germline): MGHDK, SYGVNS. CDR3 DNA: TGTGCCAGCAGTGAAGGGGGCTGTGGCTACACCTTC. Translated: CASSEGGCGYTF.

Remarks on this clonotype: One base away lies a much larger clone, so this may be a sequencing read error. The CDR3 nucleotides are TGTGCCAGCACGGACACCGGGAGCGTTAATTCACCCCTCCACTTT. Its translation is CASTDTGSVNSPLHF. This chain uses TRBV28 with TRBJ1-6; a possible D gene is TRBD1 (5 bases). Trimming shortened V by 7 bases and J by 6 bases, and 16 bases separated the two germline ends. The CDR3 runs to 15 residues. Germline CDR1 is MDHEN and CDR2 is SYDVKM.

This clonotype was recorded at least ten times. This chain links TRBV4-3 with TRBJ2-2; D is perhaps TRBD1 or TRBD2 (6 bases each). Germline V gene sequence: CDR1 LGHNA, CDR2 YSLEER. This CDR3 is built from 16 residues. V lost 0 bases and J 5 bases, leaving 13 bases between the germline ends. The CDR3 sequence is CASSQDWGARTGELFF. CDR3 in DNA: TGCGCCAGCAGCCAAGATTGGGGGGCGCGGACCGGGGAGCTGTTTTTT.

The chain combines TRBV4-1 with TRBJ2-3, with D maybe TRBD2 (6 bases). V lost 7 bases, J lost 2 bases, and 16 bases lay in between. The CDR3 loop spans 15 amino acids. Germline values: CDR1 MGHRA, CDR2 YSYEKL. The CDR3 reads CASTQARTNTDTQYF. The CDR3 region has the DNA TGCGCCAGCACCCAGGCGCGGACTAACACAGATACGCAGTATTTT.

This clonotype was found many times. The gene calls are TRBV15 and TRBJ2-2; no clear D gene. Germline CDR1 and CDR2: LNHNV and YYDKDF (reference sequence). The length of the CDR3 is 14 residues. Trimming removed 1 base from V and 0 bases from J, with 3 bases in between. DNA for the CDR3: TGTGCCACCAGCAGAGGAGCGAACACCGGGGAGCTGTTTTTT. Its protein is CATSRGANTGELFF.

This clonotype was found many times. The rearrangement links TRBV29-1 to TRBJ2-5; a possible D gene is TRBD1 (6 bases). The V and J ends lost 7 bases and 5 bases respectively, with 14 bases between them. The germline V gene encodes CDR1 SQVTM and CDR2 ANQGSEA. The CDR3 consists of 12 residues. CDR3 in amino acids: CSAVFRGETQYF. CDR3 sequence (DNA): TGCAGCGCCGTTTTTAGGGGGGAGACCCAGTACTTC.